The rows below give T cell receptor beta chains drawn from one sample of a study of PD-1 blockade in classical Hodgkin lymphoma. Assay: immunoSEQ multiplex PCR; the TCRdb copy retains only in-frame clones and omits some. Of roughly 1,700 clones listed, 82% are singletons. Sample: CD8+ T cells from blood, taken at baseline. Every receptor here comes from a human donor with classical Hodgkin lymphoma. The CDR3 runs from the conserved cysteine through the conserved F or W. A D gene is named only where the DNA matches it firmly. Rows give clone size only sometimes, using once, few, many, or a class for an expanded clone.

>TRBV7-9|.|TRBJ2-3|16|TRBD2
CASSLALAGVRYTQYF
TGTGCCAGCAGCTTAGCTCTAGCGGGAGTTCGATATACGCAGTATTTT
>TRBV9|.|TRBJ2-1|14|.
CASSARDSHNEQFF
TGTGCCAGCAGCGCCCGGGACTCGCACAATGAGCAGTTCTTC
>TRBV7-2|.|TRBJ1-4|18|.
CASSLDPRKDATNEKLFF
TGTGCCAGCAGCTTAGATCCCCGAAAGGACGCAACTAATGAAAAACTGTTTTTT
>TRBV6-5|.|TRBJ1-4|14|.
CASSYGDGGEKLFF
TGTGCCAGCAGTTACGGGGACGGCGGTGAAAAACTGTTTTTT
>TRBV9|.|TRBJ2-2|14|.
CASSVVGGTGELFF
TGTGCCAGCAGCGTAGTAGGCGGGACCGGGGAGCTGTTTTTT
>TRBV2|.|TRBJ2-7|15|.
CASSASQGINYEQYF
TGTGCCAGCAGTGCTAGCCAGGGTATTAACTACGAGCAGTACTTC
>TRBV4-1|few|TRBJ2-7|14|TRBD1
CASSTGQLAYEQYF
TGCGCCAGCAGCACGGGACAGTTAGCCTACGAGCAGTACTTC
>TRBV28|.|TRBJ1-1|14|TRBD1
CASRDRRENTEAFF
TGTGCCAGCAGGGACAGGCGGGAGAACACTGAAGCTTTCTTT
>TRBV14|.|TRBJ2-7|16|TRBD2
CASSQDAGGPLGEQYF
TGTGCCAGCAGCCAAGACGCGGGAGGGCCCCTTGGCGAGCAGTACTTC
>TRBV4-3|few|TRBJ1-4|16|.
CASSLGDSETNEKLFF
TGCGCCAGCAGCCTTGGGGACTCTGAGACTAATGAAAAACTGTTTTTT
>TRBV29-1|.|TRBJ1-2|13|.
CSVTGGANYGYTF
TGCAGCGTAACGGGGGGGGCTAACTATGGCTACACCTTC
>TRBV27|.|TRBJ2-7|15|.
CASSASPGRSYEQYF
TGTGCCAGCAGTGCCTCGCCGGGACGTTCCTACGAGCAGTACTTC
>TRBV7-9|once|TRBJ2-1|14|.
CASSPRQGGNEQFF
TGTGCCAGCAGCCCAAGACAGGGAGGGAATGAGCAGTTCTTC
>TRBV9|.|TRBJ2-1|14|.
CASSDGRADNEQFF
TGTGCCAGCAGCGACGGACGCGCTGACAATGAGCAGTTCTTC
>TRBV29-1|.|TRBJ1-2|15|TRBD1
CSASGTAWGGYGYTF
TGCAGCGCCTCCGGGACAGCATGGGGGGGCTATGGCTACACCTTC
>TRBV27|few|TRBJ2-7|14|.
CASSPGPTPYEQYF
TGTGCCAGCAGTCCGGGGCCGACCCCATACGAGCAGTACTTC
>TRBV30|.|TRBJ1-1|13|.
CAWSLDVNTEAFF
TGTGCCTGGAGTTTGGACGTGAACACTGAAGCTTTCTTT
>TRBV28|.|TRBJ2-6|18|TRBD2
CASRLAGTRGSGANVLTF
TGTGCCAGCAGGTTAGCCGGGACTAGGGGCTCTGGGGCCAACGTCCTGACTTTC
>TRBV6-5|.|TRBJ2-7|13|.
CASRFSQAYEQYF
TGTGCCAGCAGATTTAGCCAGGCCTACGAGCAGTACTTC
>TRBV6-4|.|TRBJ1-5|12|.
CASSARSQPQHF
TGTGCCAGCAGTGCGAGGAGTCAGCCCCAGCATTTT
>TRBV28|few|TRBJ1-1|15|TRBD1
CASSLSPQGAAEAFF
TGTGCCAGCAGTTTATCTCCTCAGGGGGCGGCTGAAGCTTTCTTT
>TRBV29-1|.|TRBJ1-2|14|.
CSVEFEDGTLGYTF
TGCAGCGTTGAATTCGAGGACGGGACTTTGGGCTACACCTTC
>TRBV5-1|.|TRBJ2-7|14|TRBD1
CASSLDRGHYEQYF
TGCGCCAGCAGCTTGGACAGGGGGCACTACGAGCAGTACTTC
>TRBV7-2|.|TRBJ2-7|16|.
CASSSKNQNSIYEQYF
TGTGCCAGCAGCTCTAAAAACCAGAATTCTATCTACGAGCAGTACTTC
>TRBV5-1|.|TRBJ1-2|14|TRBD1
CASSLAGTDYGYTF
TGCGCCAGCAGCCTGGCCGGGACAGACTATGGCTACACCTTC
>TRBV27|.|TRBJ1-5|13|TRBD1
CASRGPGGQPQHF
TGTGCCAGCAGAGGGCCAGGGGGCCAGCCCCAGCATTTT
>TRBV28|few|TRBJ1-1|12|.
CASSSSRSEAFF
TGTGCCAGCAGTAGTTCCAGGAGTGAAGCTTTCTTT
>TRBV4-3|.|TRBJ2-2|14|.
CASSLQERTGELFF
TGCGCCAGCAGCCTTCAGGAGAGGACCGGGGAGCTGTTTTTT
>TRBV7-3|.|TRBJ1-2|14|.
CASSHEGVNYGYTF
TGTGCCAGCAGCCACGAGGGAGTTAACTATGGCTACACCTTC
>TRBV5-1|once|TRBJ2-7|13|TRBD2
CASSPGLVPEQYF
TGCGCCAGCAGCCCGGGACTAGTCCCCGAGCAGTACTTC
>TRBV7-9|.|TRBJ2-3|12|.
CASSLYTDTQYF
TGTGCCAGCAGCTTATACACAGATACGCAGTATTTT
>TRBV28|.|TRBJ2-3|18|TRBD2
CASSLGSSGRPSTDTQYF
TGTGCCAGCAGTTTGGGGTCTAGCGGGAGGCCTAGCACAGATACGCAGTATTTT
>TRBV6-5|.|TRBJ2-7|15|TRBD1
CASSLGQGNSYEQYF
TGTGCCAGCAGTTTGGGACAGGGGAATTCCTACGAGCAGTACTTC
>TRBV7-9|.|TRBJ1-5|16|.
CASSPSGWTAGQPQHF
TGTGCCAGCAGCCCGAGCGGTTGGACAGCGGGTCAGCCCCAGCATTTT
>TRBV2|once|TRBJ1-6|16|TRBD1
CASSASDRGLGSPLHF
TGTGCCAGCAGTGCCTCGGACAGGGGATTGGGTTCACCCCTCCACTTT
>TRBV13|.|TRBJ1-1|13|TRBD1
CASSVTGGAEAFF
TGTGCCAGCAGCGTGACAGGGGGCGCCGAAGCTTTCTTT
>TRBV6-5|.|TRBJ1-2|12|.
CASSPGLYGYTF
TGTGCCAGCAGCCCGGGACTCTATGGCTACACCTTC
>TRBV27|.|TRBJ2-7|14|TRBD1
CASSWTGNIYEQYF
TGTGCCAGCAGTTGGACAGGGAATATCTACGAGCAGTACTTC
>TRBV7-6|.|TRBJ2-1|12|.
CASSHIVEEQFF
TGTGCCAGCAGCCACATAGTTGAAGAGCAGTTCTTC
>TRBV7-3|.|TRBJ2-2|16|TRBD2
CASSVTSGESTGELFF
TGTGCCAGCAGCGTGACTAGCGGGGAAAGTACCGGGGAGCTGTTTTTT
>TRBV27|.|TRBJ2-7|15|TRBD1
CASSFPGTGVYEQYF
TGTGCCAGCAGTTTCCCCGGGACAGGGGTCTACGAGCAGTACTTC
>TRBV10-3|.|TRBJ1-1|13|.
CAIRDSLNTEAFF
TGTGCCATCAGGGACTCATTGAACACTGAAGCTTTCTTT
>TRBV28|once|TRBJ1-2|15|.
CASSVMDSVNYGYTF
TGTGCCAGCAGTGTTATGGACAGCGTTAACTATGGCTACACCTTC
>TRBV28|.|TRBJ1-2|12|.
CASSFYGNGYTF
TGTGCCAGCAGTTTTTACGGGAACGGCTACACCTTC
>TRBV9|.|TRBJ2-1|14|TRBD2
CASSEGLGYNEQFF
TGTGCCAGCAGCGAGGGACTAGGTTACAATGAGCAGTTCTTC
>TRBV4-3|.|TRBJ1-6|16|.
CASSPGTTYNNSPLHF
TGCGCCAGCAGTCCCGGGACTACGTATAATAATTCACCCCTCCACTTT
>TRBV4-2|.|TRBJ2-2|17|.
CASSQRSAAHGTGELFF
TGTGCCAGCAGCCAACGGTCAGCGGCGCATGGCACCGGGGAGCTGTTTTTT